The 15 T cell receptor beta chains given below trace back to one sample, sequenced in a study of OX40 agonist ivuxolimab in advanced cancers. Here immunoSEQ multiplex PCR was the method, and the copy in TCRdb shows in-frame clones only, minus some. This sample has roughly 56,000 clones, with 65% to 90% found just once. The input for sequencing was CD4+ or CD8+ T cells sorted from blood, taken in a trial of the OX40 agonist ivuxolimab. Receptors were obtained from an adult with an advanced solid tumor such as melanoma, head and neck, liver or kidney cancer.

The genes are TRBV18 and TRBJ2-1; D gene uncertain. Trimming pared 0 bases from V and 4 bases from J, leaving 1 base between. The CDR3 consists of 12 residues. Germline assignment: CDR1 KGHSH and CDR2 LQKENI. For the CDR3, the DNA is TGTGCCAGCTCACCACCTTACAATGAGCAGTTCTTC. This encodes CASSPPYNEQFF.

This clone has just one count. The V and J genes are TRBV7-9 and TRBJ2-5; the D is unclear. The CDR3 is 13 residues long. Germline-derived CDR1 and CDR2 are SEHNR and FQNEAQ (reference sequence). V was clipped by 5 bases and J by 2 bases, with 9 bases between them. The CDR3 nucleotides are TGTGCCAGCAGCCGATCTCAACAAGAGACCCAGTACTTC. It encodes CASSRSQQETQYF.

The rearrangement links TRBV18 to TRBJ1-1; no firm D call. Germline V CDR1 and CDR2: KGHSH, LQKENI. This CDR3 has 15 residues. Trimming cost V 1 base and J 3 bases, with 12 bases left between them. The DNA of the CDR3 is TGTGCCAGCTCACCACTTTCCGGGAGAGACACTGAAGCTTTCTTT. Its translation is CASSPLSGRDTEAFF.

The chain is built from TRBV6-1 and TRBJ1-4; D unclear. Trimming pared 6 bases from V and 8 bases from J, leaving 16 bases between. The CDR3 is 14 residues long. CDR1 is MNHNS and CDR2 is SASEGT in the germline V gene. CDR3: CASSDDIAYEKLFF. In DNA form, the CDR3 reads TGTGCCAGCAGCGATGACATCGCATACGAAAAACTGTTTTTT.

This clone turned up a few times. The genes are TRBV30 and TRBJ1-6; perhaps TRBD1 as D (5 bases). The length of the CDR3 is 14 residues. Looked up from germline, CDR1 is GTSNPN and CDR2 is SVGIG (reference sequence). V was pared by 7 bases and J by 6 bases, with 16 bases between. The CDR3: CAFPRDGVNSPLHF. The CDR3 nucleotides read TGTGCCTTCCCTCGGGACGGAGTTAATTCACCCCTCCACTTT.

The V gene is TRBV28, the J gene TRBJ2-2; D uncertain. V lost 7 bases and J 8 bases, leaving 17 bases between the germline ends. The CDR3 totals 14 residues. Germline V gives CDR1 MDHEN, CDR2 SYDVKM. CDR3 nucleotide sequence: TGTGCCAGCACCCTTACTGGGTCCGTGGGGGAGCTGTTTTTT. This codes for CASTLTGSVGELFF.

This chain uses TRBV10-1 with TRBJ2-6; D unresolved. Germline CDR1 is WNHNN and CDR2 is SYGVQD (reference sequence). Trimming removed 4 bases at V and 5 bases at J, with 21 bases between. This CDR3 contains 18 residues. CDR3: CASSATRRSQSRANVLTF. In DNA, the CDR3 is TGCGCCAGCAGTGCGACCCGAAGATCGCAAAGTCGGGCCAACGTCCTGACTTTC.

This CDR3 is CSDENNEQFF. CDR3 DNA: TGCAGCGACGAAAACAATGAGCAGTTCTTC. This sequence joins TRBV29-1 and TRBJ2-1; D is unclear. CDR1 and CDR2 (germline): SQVTM, ANQGSEA. There are 10 residues in the CDR3. The V end lost 7 bases, the J end lost 5 bases, and 6 bases lay between the germline ends.

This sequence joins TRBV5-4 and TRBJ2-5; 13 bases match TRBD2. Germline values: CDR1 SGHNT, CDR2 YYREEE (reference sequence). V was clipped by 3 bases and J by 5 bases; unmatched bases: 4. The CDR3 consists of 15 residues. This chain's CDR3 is CASSSGLAGAETQYF. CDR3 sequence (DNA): TGTGCCAGCAGCTCAGGACTAGCGGGAGCGGAGACCCAGTACTTC. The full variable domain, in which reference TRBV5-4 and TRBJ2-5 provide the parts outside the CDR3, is ETGVTQSPTHLIKTRGQQVTLRCSSQSGHNTVSWYQQALGQGPQFIFQYYREEENGRGNFPPRFSGLQFPNYSSELNVNALELDDSALYLCASSSGLAGAETQYFGPGTRLLVL.

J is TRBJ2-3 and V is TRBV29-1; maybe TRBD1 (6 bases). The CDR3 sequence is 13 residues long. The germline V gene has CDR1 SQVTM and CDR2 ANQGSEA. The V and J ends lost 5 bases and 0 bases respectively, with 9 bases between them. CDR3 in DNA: TGCAGCGTTTCCGGGACAAGCACAGATACGCAGTATTTT. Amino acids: CSVSGTSTDTQYF.

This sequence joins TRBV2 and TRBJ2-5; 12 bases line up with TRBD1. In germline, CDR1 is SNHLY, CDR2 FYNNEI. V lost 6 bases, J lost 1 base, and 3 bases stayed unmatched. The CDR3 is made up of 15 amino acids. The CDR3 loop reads CASRGDRGPQETQYF. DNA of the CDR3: TGTGCCAGCAGGGGGGACAGGGGGCCCCAAGAGACCCAGTACTTC.

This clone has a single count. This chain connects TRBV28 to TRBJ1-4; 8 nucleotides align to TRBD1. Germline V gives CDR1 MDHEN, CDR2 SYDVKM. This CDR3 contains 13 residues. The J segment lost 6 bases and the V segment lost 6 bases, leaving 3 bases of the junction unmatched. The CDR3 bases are TGTGCCAGCAGACCAGGGGGCCATGAAAAACTGTTTTTT. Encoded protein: CASRPGGHEKLFF. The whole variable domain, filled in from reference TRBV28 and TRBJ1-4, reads DVKVTQSSRYLVKRTGEKVFLECVQDMDHENMFWYRQDPGLGLRLIYFSYDVKMKEKGDIPEGYSVSREKKERFSLILESASTNQTSMYLCASRPGGHEKLFFGSGTQLSVL.

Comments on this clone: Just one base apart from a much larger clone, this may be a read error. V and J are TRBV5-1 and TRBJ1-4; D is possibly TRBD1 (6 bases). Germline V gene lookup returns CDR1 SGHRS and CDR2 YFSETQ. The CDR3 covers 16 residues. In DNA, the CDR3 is TGCGCCAGCAGCTTATTACCACAGGGCTCGAATGAAAAACTGCTTTTT. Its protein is CASSLLPQGSNEKLLF.

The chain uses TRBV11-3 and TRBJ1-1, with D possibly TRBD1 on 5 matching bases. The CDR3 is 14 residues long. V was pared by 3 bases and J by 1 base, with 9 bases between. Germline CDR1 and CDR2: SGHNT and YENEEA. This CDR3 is CASSFGGGNTEAFF. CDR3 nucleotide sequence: TGTGCCAGCAGCTTTGGGGGGGGGAACACTGAAGCTTTCTTT.

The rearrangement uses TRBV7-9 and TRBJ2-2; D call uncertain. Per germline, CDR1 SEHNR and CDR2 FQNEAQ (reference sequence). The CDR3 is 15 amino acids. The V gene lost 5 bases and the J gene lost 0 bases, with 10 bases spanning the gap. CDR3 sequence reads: CASSLLGTNTGELFF. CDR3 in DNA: TGTGCCAGCAGCCTTCTCGGAACGAACACCGGGGAGCTGTTTTTT.